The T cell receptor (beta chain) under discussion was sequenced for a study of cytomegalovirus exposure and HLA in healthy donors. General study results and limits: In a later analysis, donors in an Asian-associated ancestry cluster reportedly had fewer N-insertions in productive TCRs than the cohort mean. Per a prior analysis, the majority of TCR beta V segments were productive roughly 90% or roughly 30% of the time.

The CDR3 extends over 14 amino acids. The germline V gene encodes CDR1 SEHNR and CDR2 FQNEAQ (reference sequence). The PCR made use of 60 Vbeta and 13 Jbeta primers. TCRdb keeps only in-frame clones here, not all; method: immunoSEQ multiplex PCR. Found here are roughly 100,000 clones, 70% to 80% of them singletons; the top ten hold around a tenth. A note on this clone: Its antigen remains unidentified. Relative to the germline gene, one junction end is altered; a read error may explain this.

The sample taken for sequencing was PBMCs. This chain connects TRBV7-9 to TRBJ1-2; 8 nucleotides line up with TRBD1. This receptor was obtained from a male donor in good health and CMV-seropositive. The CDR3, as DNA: TGTTCCAGCAGCTCGCGGACAGGGAACTATGGCTACACCTTC. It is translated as CSSSSRTGNYGYTF. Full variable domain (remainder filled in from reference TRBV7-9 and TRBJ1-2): DTGVSQNPRHKITKRGQNVTFRCDPISEHNRLYWYRQTLGQGPEFLTYFQNEAQLEKSRLLSDRFSAERPKGSFSTLEIQRTEQGDSAMYLCSSSSRTGNYGYTFGSGTRLTVV.